This T cell receptor beta chain was recorded in a study of T-cell memory formation after mild COVID-19. Study-wide results and caveats: Clones that contracted clustered mainly in CM and EM if CD4+ and in EMRA if CD8+. Some clones that responded turned up in pre-infection memory, which suggests that cross-reactive memory joined in.

This clonotype rates as medium-sized. Antigen specificity is unknown. Sample barcodes and UMIs were carried by the TCR alpha and TCR beta cDNA libraries that 5'RACE generated with constant-segment primers. MiXCR, applied by TCRdb to the 5' RACE reads, yields one record per CDR3 protein. Of over 6,500 distinct CDR3 sequences in the sample, approximately 31% were seen once. With 3 bases clipped from V and 0 bases from J, the junction kept 14 bases outside the gene matches. This CDR3 contains 18 residues. From germline, CDR1 is MGHRA and CDR2 YSYEKL. Sequencing was carried out using PBMCs or a T cell subset sorted from them (not recorded which). The J gene is TRBJ2-7, the V gene TRBV4-1; 7 nucleotides match TRBD1. The TCR sequence derives from an adult woman who had mild COVID-19 (a few samples of this study predate the infection). Cell type and time point are not known. The CDR3 here is CASSQIEQGTDFSYEQYF. The DNA for the CDR3 is TGCGCCAGCAGCCAGATAGAACAAGGGACAGATTTCTCCTACGAGCAGTACTTC.